The entry below describes one T cell receptor beta chain. Its specificity is not known. The whole isolated RNA underwent reverse transcription, so sequencing captured expressed TCRB transcripts. Naive, central memory and regulatory T cell samples yielded around 3.5 million reads on average. Sequencing used immunoSEQ multiplex PCR; TCRdb keeps in-frame clones, though not all of them. The sample records roughly 100,000 clones, approximately 30% being singletons. The sample is drawn from a study of beta chain features in type 1 diabetes. Study observations and caveats: Shorter TCRB CDR3s, moderately but significantly so, marked every one of the four CD4+ subsets in Type 1 diabetes patients. Healthy donors had naive, central memory and Treg TCRB repertoires that appeared less similar than those seen among patients.

The CDR3 has 15 residues. Germline V gene data show CDR1 as LGHNA and CDR2 as YSLEER. V lost 4 bases, J lost 4 bases, and 6 bases stayed unmatched. CD4+ naive, central memory, regulatory and stem cell-like memory subsets were isolated by sorting on CD45RO/CCR7/CD25/CD127/CD95/CD27. Sorted cells reached over 95% purity in every population. Sequencing was done on a sample of central memory CD4+ T cells from blood. This sequence joins TRBV4-3 and TRBJ2-2; 7 nucleotides match TRBD1. The clonotype comes from a woman under 30 with type 1 diabetes. In DNA, the CDR3 is TGCGCCAGCAGCCGGTCCGGGACAGCCACCGGGGAGCTGTTTTTT. Protein sequence: CASSRSGTATGELFF.